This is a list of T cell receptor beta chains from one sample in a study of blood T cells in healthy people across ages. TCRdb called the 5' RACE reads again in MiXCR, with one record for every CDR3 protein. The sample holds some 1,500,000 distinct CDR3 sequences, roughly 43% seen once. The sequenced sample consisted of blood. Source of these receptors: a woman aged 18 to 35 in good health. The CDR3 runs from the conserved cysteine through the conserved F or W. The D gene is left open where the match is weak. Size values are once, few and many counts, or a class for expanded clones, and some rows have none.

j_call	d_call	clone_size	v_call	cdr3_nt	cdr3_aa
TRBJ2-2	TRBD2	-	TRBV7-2	TGTGCCAGCAGCTTAATGGGGGGGGGCGGGGAGCTGTTTTTT	CASSLMGGGGELFF
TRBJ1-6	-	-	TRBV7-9	TGTGCCAGCAGCTTAGCTGCCCGGGGAGATAATTCACCCCTCCACTTT	CASSLAARGDNSPLHF
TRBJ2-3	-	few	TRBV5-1	TGCGCCAGCGGCACAGACAGAAGCACAGATACGCAGTATTTT	CASGTDRSTDTQYF
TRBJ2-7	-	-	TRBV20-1	TGCAGTGCCGCGGCGCTCGAGCAGTACTTC	CSAAALEQYF
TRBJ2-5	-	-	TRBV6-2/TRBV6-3	TGTGCCAGCAGTTACCCAAATCCCAGGGTCTCGGTAGCGATCCAAGAGACCCAGTACTTC	CASSYPNPRVSVAIQETQYF
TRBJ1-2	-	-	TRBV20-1	TGCAGTGCTAGAGCTCAGGACGCTAACTATGGCTACACCTTC	CSARAQDANYGYTF
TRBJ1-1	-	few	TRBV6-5	TGTGCCAGCAGTTACTCACTTTGGGGGGTTGAAGCTTTCTTT	CASSYSLWGVEAFF
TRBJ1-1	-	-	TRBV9	TGTGCCAGCAGCCCCAGAAGGGGGGAAAGTATGAACACTGAAGCTTTCTTT	CASSPRRGESMNTEAFF
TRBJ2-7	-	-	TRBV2	TGTGCCAGCAGTGGCCAGGGCATGGGTTACGAGCAGTACTTC	CASSGQGMGYEQYF
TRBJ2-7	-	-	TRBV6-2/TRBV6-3	TGTGCCAGCAGTTACTTGGGCCCCCAACATGAGCAGTACTTC	CASSYLGPQHEQYF
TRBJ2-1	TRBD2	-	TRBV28	TGTGCCAGCGACTTCTCTAGCGGGAGTCGGGATCAGCAGTTCTTC	CASDFSSGSRDQQFF
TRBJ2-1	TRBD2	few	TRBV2	TGTGCCAGCAGATGGGGGCGGGAGGGATACAATGAGCAGTTCTTC	CASRWGREGYNEQFF
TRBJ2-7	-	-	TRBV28	TGTGCCAGCAGTCGTAGTACCTACGAGCAGTACTTC	CASSRSTYEQYF
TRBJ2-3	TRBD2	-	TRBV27	TGTGCCAGCAGTTTACGGCTAGCGGGAGGGTCTAGCATAGATACGCAGTATTTT	CASSLRLAGGSSIDTQYF
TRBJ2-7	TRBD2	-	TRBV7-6	TGTGCCAGCAGCCCCGGACTAGCGGGGGGCTCCAGCTCCTACGAGCAGTACTTC	CASSPGLAGGSSSYEQYF
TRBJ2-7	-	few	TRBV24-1	TGTGCCACCAGTGATCCGACAGGACCCTACGAGCAGTACTTC	CATSDPTGPYEQYF
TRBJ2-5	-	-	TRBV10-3	TGTGCCATCAGTGAGCTAAACAGGGTGCAGTACTTC	CAISELNRVQYF
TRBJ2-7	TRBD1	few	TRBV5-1	TGCGCCAGCAGCGATCCGGGACAGGTTTACGAGCAGTACTTC	CASSDPGQVYEQYF
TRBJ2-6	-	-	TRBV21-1	TGTGCCAGCAGCAAAGTAGGTCTCTCTGGGGCCAACGTCCTGACTTTC	CASSKVGLSGANVLTF
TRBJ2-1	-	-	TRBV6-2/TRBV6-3	TGTGCCAGCAGCCCGTCGGTGGGGTTAGGGCCCAATGAGCAGTTCTTC	CASSPSVGLGPNEQFF
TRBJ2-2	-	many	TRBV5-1	TGCGCCAGCAGCTTGATTGCCGGGGAGCTGTTTTTT	CASSLIAGELFF
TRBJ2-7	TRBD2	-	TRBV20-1	TGCAGTGCCCATAGCGGGAGGATCCACGAGCAGTACTTC	CSAHSGRIHEQYF